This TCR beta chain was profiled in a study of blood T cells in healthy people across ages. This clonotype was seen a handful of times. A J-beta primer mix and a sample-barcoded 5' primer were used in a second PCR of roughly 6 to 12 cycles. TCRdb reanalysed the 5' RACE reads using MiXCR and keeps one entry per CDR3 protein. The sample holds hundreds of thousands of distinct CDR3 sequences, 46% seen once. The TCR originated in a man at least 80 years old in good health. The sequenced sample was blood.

CDR3: CASSGGGGGRGTDTQYF. CDR3 DNA sequence: TGCGCCAGCAGCGGAGGGGGCGGCGGGAGAGGAACAGATACGCAGTATTTT. This chain connects TRBV5-1 to TRBJ2-3; either TRBD1 or TRBD2 may supply D (7 bases each). Trimming left V 4 bases short and J 3 bases short, with 21 bases between. CDR1 SGHRS and CDR2 YFSETQ come from the germline V gene. CDR3 length equals 17 residues.